The 10 T cell receptor beta chains presented below share a single source sample, sequenced in a study of long-term antiretroviral therapy in people with HIV. This was the immunoSEQ v3.0 assay at survey level. TCRdb's table, derived via immunoSEQ multiplex PCR, lists solely in-frame clones and lacks some. The profile shows 20,000 to 25,000 clones, around 84% of them singletons. The sample consisted of unsorted PBMCs, taken 1.9 years after starting antiretroviral therapy. The receptors here all came from a woman aged 50 to 65 with HIV.

This chain connects TRBV6-5 to TRBJ1-1, with D hard to call. Germline V gives CDR1 MNHEY, CDR2 SVGAGI. V was trimmed by 4 bases and J by 6 bases, leaving 9 bases between them. This CDR3 spans 12 amino acids. As DNA, the CDR3 is TGTGCCAGCAGTTCCCGGTTGGCTGAAGCTTTCTTT. Amino acids: CASSSRLAEAFF.

The chain carries TRBV4-3 and TRBJ2-2; 14 bases are a match to TRBD2. Trimming at V came to 2 bases and at J to 1 base, leaving 9 bases not matched to a gene. The CDR3 contains 20 residues. CDR1 is LGHNA, CDR2 YSLEER, per germline. This chain's CDR3 is CASSQFPFGTSGGNTGELFF. The DNA of the CDR3 is TGCGCCAGCAGCCAATTTCCTTTCGGGACTAGCGGGGGGAACACCGGGGAGCTGTTTTTT.

This chain joins TRBV4-3 and TRBJ1-5; 7 nucleotides agree with TRBD1. V dropped 4 bases and J dropped 4; count of bases not matched to a gene: 7. This CDR3 region has 15 residues. Per the germline V gene, CDR1 is LGHNA and CDR2 is YSLEER. CDR3 nucleotides: TGCGCCAGCAGCCCTACGCGACAGGGTAATCAGCCCCAGCATTTT. This encodes CASSPTRQGNQPQHF.

The chain combines TRBV19 with TRBJ1-2; D gene unclear. The CDR3 runs 13 residues. V was cut by 1 base and J by 3 bases, with 6 bases left in between. Germline loops: CDR1 LNHDA, CDR2 SQIVND (reference sequence). Here the CDR3 DNA reads TGTGCCAGTAGTATAGTCGGGGACTATGGCTACACCTTC. Amino acids: CASSIVGDYGYTF.

The chain combines TRBV6-4 with TRBJ1-1; 7 bases agree with TRBD1. CDR1 MRHNA and CDR2 SNTAGT come from the germline V gene. CDR3 length: 14 residues. V lost 6 bases, J lost 7 bases, and 11 bases stayed unmatched. The CDR3 sequence is CASRAPQGIGEAFF. In DNA, the CDR3 is TGTGCCAGCAGGGCCCCACAGGGGATTGGTGAAGCTTTCTTT.

CDR3 coding DNA: TGTGCCTGGAGTGTACCTAGACAAAGGGACACTGAAGCTTTCTTT. Its protein product is CAWSVPRQRDTEAFF. The chain combines TRBV30 with TRBJ1-1; no clear D gene. The CDR3 extends over 15 amino acids. Germline CDR1 and CDR2: GTSNPN and SVGIG (reference sequence). V was clipped by 0 bases and J by 3 bases, with 14 bases between them.

The chain links TRBV6-5 to TRBJ2-2, with TRBD2 as a possible D gene (6 bases). CDR1 is MNHEY and CDR2 is SVGAGI in the germline V gene. V lost 0 bases to trimming and J lost 7 bases, with 12 bases between them. The length of the CDR3 is 15 residues. CDR3 sequence: CASSYSGGFSGELFF. The CDR3, as DNA: TGTGCCAGCAGTTACTCGGGGGGATTCAGCGGGGAGCTGTTTTTT.

The chain is built from TRBV28 and TRBJ2-3; D could derive from TRBD1 or TRBD2 (5 bases each). V lost 5 bases, J lost 6 bases, and 18 bases lay in between. Per the germline V gene, CDR1 is MDHEN and CDR2 is SYDVKM. The CDR3 totals 15 residues. The CDR3 coding sequence is TGTGCCAGCAGTCCCGGGACCTCCGAGGTCGATACGCAGTATTTT. It yields the protein CASSPGTSEVDTQYF. The whole variable domain, filled in from reference TRBV28 and TRBJ2-3, reads DVKVTQSSRYLVKRTGEKVFLECVQDMDHENMFWYRQDPGLGLRLIYFSYDVKMKEKGDIPEGYSVSREKKERFSLILESASTNQTSMYLCASSPGTSEVDTQYFGPGTRLTVL.

V is TRBV11-2 and J is TRBJ2-7; D call uncertain. This CDR3 has 15 amino acids. The germline V gene encodes CDR1 SGHAT and CDR2 FQNNGV. Trimming took 1 base from V and 0 from J, leaving 10 bases between them. The CDR3 coding sequence is TGTGCCAGCAGCTTAGGTGGGTTGGACTCCTACGAGCAGTACTTC. Amino acids: CASSLGGLDSYEQYF.

V is TRBV27 and J is TRBJ1-2; D perhaps matches TRBD1 (6 bases). The CDR3 covers 14 residues. Trimming left V 2 bases short and J 11 bases short, with 18 bases between. Germline V lookup: CDR1 MNHEY, CDR2 SMNVEV (reference sequence). CDR3 in DNA: TGTGCCAGCAGTTTAGTAGGACAGTCTATGGAGTACACCTTC. Translation gives CASSLVGQSMEYTF.